This TCR beta chain was identified during a study of CD8+ T cells in alopecia areata. Once RNA had been extracted, it was reverse transcribed into cDNA to act as the sequencing template. TCRdb keeps only in-frame clones here, not all; method: immunoSEQ multiplex PCR. The table has over 100,000 clones, approximately 49% seen once. Germline V gene data show CDR1 as SGHAT and CDR2 as FQNNGV. CDR3 length equals 12 residues. Trimming left V 4 bases short and J 2 bases short, with 4 bases between. The V gene is TRBV11-2, the J gene TRBJ2-3; D gene ambiguous. The material was CD8+ T cells sorted from blood, obtained at week 0. The clonotype originates from a human donor with alopecia areata. This chain's CDR3 is CASSYTTDTQYF. The CDR3 DNA is TGTGCCAGCAGCTACACCACAGATACGCAGTATTTT.